What follows is one T cell receptor (beta chain) and its context. Its cognate antigen is unknown. Germline V CDR1 and CDR2: SGHRS, YFSETQ. The V and J ends lost 4 bases and 4 bases, in that order; junction bases with no gene match: 9. The length of the CDR3 is 15 residues. This specimen belongs to a study of T cells in localized non-small cell lung cancer. Study-level findings and limits: Heterogeneity stays possible, as sequencing covered only one tumor region. Greater blood T cell density accompanied longer overall survival.

Here immunoSEQ multiplex PCR was the method, and the copy in TCRdb shows in-frame clones only, minus some. The repertoire holds approximately 30,000 clones, with under 90% as singletons. The chain uses TRBV5-1 and TRBJ2-5; 8 bases map to TRBD2. This material consisted of peripheral blood, taken before any cancer treatment. The origin of this receptor is an older male donor with stage III lung adenocarcinoma. This CDR3 reads CASSPKLAASETQYF. CDR3 DNA: TGCGCCAGCAGCCCCAAACTAGCGGCGTCAGAGACCCAGTACTTC.